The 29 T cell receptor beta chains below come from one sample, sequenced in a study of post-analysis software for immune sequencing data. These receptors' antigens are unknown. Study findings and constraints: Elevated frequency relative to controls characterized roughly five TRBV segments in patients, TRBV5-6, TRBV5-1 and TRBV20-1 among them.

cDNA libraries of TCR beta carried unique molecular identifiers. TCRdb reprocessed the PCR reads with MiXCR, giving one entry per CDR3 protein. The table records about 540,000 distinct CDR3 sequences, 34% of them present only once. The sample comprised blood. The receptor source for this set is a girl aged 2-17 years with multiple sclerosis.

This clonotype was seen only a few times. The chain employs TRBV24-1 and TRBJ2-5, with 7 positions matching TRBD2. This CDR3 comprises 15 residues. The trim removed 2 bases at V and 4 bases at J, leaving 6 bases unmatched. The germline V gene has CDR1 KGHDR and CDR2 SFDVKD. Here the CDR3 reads CATSDSVTGGETQYF. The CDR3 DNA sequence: TGTGCCACCAGTGATTCCGTTACGGGAGGAGAGACCCAGTACTTC.

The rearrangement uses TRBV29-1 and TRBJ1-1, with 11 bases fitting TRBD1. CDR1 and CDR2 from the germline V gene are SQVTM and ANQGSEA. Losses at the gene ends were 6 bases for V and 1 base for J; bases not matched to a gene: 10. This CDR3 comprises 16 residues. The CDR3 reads CSVLGQGGESNTEAFF. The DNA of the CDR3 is TGCAGCGTCCTGGGACAGGGGGGAGAATCGAACACTGAAGCTTTCTTT.

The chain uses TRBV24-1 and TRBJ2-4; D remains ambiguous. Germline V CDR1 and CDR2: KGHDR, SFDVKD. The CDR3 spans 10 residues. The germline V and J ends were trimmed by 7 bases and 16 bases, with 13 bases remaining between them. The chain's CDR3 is CATSLIVFYF. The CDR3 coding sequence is TGTGCCACCAGCCTCATAGTCTTCTACTTC.

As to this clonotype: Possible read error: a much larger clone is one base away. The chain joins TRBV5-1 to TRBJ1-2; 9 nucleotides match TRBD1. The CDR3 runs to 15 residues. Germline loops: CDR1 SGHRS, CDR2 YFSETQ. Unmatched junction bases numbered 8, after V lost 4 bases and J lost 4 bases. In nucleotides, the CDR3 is TGCGCCAGCAGCCTTGCGGGACAGGGTATCTATGGCTACACCTTC. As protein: CASSLAGQGIYGYTF.

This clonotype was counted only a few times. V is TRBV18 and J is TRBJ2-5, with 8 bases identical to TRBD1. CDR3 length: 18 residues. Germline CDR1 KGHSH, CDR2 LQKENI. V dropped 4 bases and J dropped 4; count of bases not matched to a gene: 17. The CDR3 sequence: CASSLLSLTRGRGETQYF. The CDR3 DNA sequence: TGTGCCAGCTCACTCTTGTCGCTGACCAGGGGGCGCGGAGAGACCCAGTACTTC.

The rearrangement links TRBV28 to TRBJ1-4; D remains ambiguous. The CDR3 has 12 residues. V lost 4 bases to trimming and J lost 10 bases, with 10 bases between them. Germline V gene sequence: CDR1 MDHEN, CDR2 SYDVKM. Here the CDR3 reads CASSSVGLKLFF. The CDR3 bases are TGTGCCAGCAGTTCGGTCGGGTTAAAACTGTTTTTT.

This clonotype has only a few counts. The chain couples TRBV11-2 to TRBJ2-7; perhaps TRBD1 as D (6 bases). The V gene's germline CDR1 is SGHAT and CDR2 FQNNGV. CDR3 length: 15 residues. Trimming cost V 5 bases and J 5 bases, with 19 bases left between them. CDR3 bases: TGTGCCAGCAGCCCAGACGACAGGAACCTTAACGAGCAGTACTTC. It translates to CASSPDDRNLNEQYF.

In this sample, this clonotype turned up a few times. The CDR3 sequence: CASSLGQNSPEQYF. Here the CDR3 DNA reads TGTGCCAGCAGTTTAGGGCAGAATTCCCCCGAGCAGTACTTC. The chain employs TRBV12-3 or TRBV12-4 and TRBJ2-7, with unresolved D. The CDR3 totals 14 residues. Trimming left V 1 base short and J 6 bases short, with 13 bases between.

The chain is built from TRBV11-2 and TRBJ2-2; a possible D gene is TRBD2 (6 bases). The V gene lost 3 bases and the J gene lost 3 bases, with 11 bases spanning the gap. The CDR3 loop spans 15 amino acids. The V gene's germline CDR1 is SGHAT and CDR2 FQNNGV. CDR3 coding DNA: TGTGCCAGCAGCTTCAGCGGGCTACACACCGGGGAGCTGTTTTTT. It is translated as CASSFSGLHTGELFF.

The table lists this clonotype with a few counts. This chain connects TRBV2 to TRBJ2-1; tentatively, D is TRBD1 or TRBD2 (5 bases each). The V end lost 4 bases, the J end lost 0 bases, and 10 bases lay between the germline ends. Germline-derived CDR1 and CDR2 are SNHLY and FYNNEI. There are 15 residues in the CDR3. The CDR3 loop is CASSGQTISYNEQFF. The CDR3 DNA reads TGTGCCAGCAGTGGACAGACTATCTCCTACAATGAGCAGTTCTTC.

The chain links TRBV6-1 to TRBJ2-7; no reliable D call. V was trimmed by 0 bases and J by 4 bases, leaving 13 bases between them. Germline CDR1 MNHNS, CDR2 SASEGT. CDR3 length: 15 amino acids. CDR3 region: CASSEAGQDIYEQYF. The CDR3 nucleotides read TGTGCCAGCAGTGAAGCTGGGCAGGATATTTACGAGCAGTACTTC.

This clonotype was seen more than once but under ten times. The CDR3 sequence is CASSTNLGLAGRNYEQYF. CDR3 coding DNA: TGTGCCAGTAGTACCAATCTCGGACTAGCGGGGAGGAACTACGAGCAGTACTTC. The rearrangement links TRBV19 to TRBJ2-7; 12 positions agree with TRBD2. The junction had 13 bases not matched to a gene; V was cut back by 4 bases and J by 3 bases. This CDR3 is built from 18 residues. Germline CDR1 LNHDA, CDR2 SQIVND (reference sequence).

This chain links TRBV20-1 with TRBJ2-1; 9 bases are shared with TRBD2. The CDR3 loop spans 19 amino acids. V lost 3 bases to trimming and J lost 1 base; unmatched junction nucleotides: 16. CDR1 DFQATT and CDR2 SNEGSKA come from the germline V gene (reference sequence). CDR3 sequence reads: CSARSTRGGGAPSYNEQFF. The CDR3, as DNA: TGCAGTGCTAGGTCCACTCGGGGCGGGGGGGCCCCGTCCTACAATGAGCAGTTCTTC.

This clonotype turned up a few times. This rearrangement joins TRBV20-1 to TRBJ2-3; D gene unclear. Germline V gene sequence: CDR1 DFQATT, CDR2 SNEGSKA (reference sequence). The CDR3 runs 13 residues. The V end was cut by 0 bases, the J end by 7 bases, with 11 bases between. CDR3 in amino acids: CSARDRPANTQYF. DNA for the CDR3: TGCAGTGCTAGAGATCGGCCAGCGAATACGCAGTATTTT.

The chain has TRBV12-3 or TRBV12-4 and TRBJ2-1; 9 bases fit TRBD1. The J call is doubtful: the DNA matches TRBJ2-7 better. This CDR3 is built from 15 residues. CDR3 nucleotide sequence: TGTGCCAGCAGGACGACAGGGGGTCCCTACAATGAGCAGTACTTC. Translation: CASRTTGGPYNEQYF.

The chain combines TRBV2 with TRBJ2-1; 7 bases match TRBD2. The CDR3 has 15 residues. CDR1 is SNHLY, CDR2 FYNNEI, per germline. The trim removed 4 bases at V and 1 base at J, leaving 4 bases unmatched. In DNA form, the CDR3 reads TGTGCCAGCAGTGGCTCGGGGGGATCCTACAATGAGCAGTTCTTC. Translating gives CASSGSGGSYNEQFF.

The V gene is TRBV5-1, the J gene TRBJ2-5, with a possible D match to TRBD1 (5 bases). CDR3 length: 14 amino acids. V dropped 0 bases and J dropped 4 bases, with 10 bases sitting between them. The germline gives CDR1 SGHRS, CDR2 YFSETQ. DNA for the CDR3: TGCGCCAGCAGCTTGGCCAGGGCAGGAGAGACCCAGTACTTC. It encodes CASSLARAGETQYF.

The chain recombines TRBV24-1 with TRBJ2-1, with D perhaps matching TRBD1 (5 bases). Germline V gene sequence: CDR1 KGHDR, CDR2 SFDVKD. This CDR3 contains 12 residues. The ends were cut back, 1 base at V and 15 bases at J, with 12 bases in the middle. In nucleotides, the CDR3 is TGTGCCACCAGTGATTTAGTCCTGGGGCGGTTCTTC. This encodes CATSDLVLGRFF.

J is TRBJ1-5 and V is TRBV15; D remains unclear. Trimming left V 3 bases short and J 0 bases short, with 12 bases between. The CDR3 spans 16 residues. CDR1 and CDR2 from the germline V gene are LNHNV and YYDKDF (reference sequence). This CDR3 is CATSRRTGISNQPQHF. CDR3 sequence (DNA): TGTGCCACCAGCAGGAGGACGGGCATTAGCAATCAGCCCCAGCATTTT.

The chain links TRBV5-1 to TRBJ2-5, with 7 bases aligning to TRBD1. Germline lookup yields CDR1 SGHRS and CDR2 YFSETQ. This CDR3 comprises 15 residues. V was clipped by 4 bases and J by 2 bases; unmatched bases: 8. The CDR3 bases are TGCGCCAGCAGCCCATTGCCGGGACAGCAAGAGACCCAGTACTTC. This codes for CASSPLPGQQETQYF.

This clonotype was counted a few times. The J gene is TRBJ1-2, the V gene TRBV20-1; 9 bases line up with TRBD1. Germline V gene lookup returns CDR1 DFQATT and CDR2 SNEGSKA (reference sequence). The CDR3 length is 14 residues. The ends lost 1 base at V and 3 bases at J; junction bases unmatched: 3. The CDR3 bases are TGCAGTGCTAGAGCACAGGGGGCCGACTATGGCTACACCTTC. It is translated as CSARAQGADYGYTF.

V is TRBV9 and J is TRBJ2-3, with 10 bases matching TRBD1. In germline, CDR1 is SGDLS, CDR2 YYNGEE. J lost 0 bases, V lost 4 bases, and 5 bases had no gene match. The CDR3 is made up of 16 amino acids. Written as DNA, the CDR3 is TGTGCCAGCAGCTTTCGACAGGGGGCCAGCACAGATACGCAGTATTTT. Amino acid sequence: CASSFRQGASTDTQYF.

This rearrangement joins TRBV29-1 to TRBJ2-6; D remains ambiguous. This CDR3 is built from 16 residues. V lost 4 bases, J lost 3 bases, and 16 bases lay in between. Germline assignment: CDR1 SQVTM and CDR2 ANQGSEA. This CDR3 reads CSVVPAGKRGANVLTF. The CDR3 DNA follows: TGCAGCGTTGTTCCGGCAGGAAAACGTGGGGCCAACGTCCTGACTTTC.

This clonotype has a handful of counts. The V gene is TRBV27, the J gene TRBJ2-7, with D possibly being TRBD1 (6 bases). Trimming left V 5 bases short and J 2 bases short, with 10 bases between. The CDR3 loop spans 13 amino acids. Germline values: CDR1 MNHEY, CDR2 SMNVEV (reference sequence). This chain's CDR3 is CASSPQGTYEQYF. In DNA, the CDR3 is TGTGCCAGCAGTCCACAGGGTACCTACGAGCAGTACTTC.

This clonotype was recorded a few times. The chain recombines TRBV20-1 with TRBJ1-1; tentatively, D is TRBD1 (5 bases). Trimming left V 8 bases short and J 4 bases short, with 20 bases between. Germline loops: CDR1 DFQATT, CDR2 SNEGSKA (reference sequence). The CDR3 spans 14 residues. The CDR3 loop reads CSPLGETRGTEAFF. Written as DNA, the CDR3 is TGCAGTCCCCTCGGGGAGACTAGGGGCACTGAAGCTTTCTTT.

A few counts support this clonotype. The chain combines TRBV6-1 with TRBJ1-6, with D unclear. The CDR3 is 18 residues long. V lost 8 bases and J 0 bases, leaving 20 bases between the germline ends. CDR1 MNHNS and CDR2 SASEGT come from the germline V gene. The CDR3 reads CASQGKPPPSSYNSPLHF. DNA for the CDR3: TGTGCCAGCCAAGGCAAGCCACCACCCAGCTCCTATAATTCACCCCTCCACTTT.

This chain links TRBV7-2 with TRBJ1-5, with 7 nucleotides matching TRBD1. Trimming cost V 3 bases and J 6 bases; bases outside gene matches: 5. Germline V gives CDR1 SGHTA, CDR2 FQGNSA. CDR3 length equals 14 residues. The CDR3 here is CASSFRPGGQPQHF. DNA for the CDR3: TGTGCCAGCAGCTTTAGGCCAGGGGGTCAGCCCCAGCATTTT.

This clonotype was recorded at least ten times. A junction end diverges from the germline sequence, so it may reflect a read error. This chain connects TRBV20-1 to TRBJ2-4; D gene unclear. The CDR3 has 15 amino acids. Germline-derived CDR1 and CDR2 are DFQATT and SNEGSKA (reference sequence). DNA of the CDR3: TGCAGTGTTAGACTCTCAATTATAGCCAAAAACATTCAGTACTTC. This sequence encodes CSVRLSIIAKNIQYF.

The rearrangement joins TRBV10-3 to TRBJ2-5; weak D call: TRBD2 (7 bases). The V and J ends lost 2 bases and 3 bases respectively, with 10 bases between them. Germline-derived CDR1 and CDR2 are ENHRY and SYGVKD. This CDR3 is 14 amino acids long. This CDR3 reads CAISEPGGEETQYF. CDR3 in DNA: TGTGCCATCAGTGAGCCGGGGGGCGAAGAGACCCAGTACTTC.